A selection of T cell receptor beta chains follows, all from one sample in a study of CD8+ T cells in alopecia areata. Profiled with immunoSEQ multiplex PCR; TCRdb holds only in-frame clones, not every one. This sample has fewer than 250,000 clones; about two fifths occur once, and the top ten carry around 0.48%. The material was CD4+ T cells sorted from blood, obtained around week 30, from a patient treated with tofacitinib. The receptors stem from a human donor with alopecia areata. CDR3s include the opening cysteine and the closing phenylalanine or tryptophan. A D gene is named only where the DNA matches it firmly. Where a row states a size, it is once, few, many or the class of an expanded clone; other rows omit it.

v_call,j_call,d_call,clone_size,cdr3_nt,cdr3_aa
TRBV18,TRBJ1-3,NA,NA,TGTGCCAGCTCACCAGTGCCGAGCTCTGGAAACACCATATATTTT,CASSPVPSSGNTIYF
TRBV4-1,TRBJ2-5,TRBD2,NA,TGCGCCAGCAGCCTAGCGGGAGCGGGGGAGACCCAGTACTTC,CASSLAGAGETQYF
TRBV18,TRBJ2-3,NA,few,TGTGCCAGCTCACCACGGACGGGGATTAGCACAGATACGCAGTATTTT,CASSPRTGISTDTQYF
TRBV11-2,TRBJ2-3,NA,NA,TGTGCCAGCAACATACAACCGGGAACACCTACAGATACGCAGTATTTT,CASNIQPGTPTDTQYF
TRBV7-8,TRBJ2-1,NA,few,TGTGCCAGCAGCCAAGGCAGCAATGAGCAGTTCTTC,CASSQGSNEQFF
TRBV25-1,TRBJ2-6,NA,NA,TGTGCCAGCAGTGAAAGGGGGGAAACTGGGGCCAACGTCCTGACTTTC,CASSERGETGANVLTF
TRBV5-4,TRBJ2-7,NA,NA,TGTGCCAGCAGCTTCGCAGGAACCTACGAGCAGTACTTC,CASSFAGTYEQYF
TRBV6-1,TRBJ1-2,NA,many,TGTGCCAGCGCTGGCAGGCAGTATGGCTACACCTTC,CASAGRQYGYTF
TRBV29-1,TRBJ1-2,TRBD1,NA,TGCAGCGTTGATAGGGGGCCCCTCAAGGGCTACACCTTC,CSVDRGPLKGYTF
TRBV18,TRBJ2-5,NA,few,TGTGCCAGCTCACCACAGGGATACCAAGAGACCCAGTACTTC,CASSPQGYQETQYF
TRBV7-2,TRBJ1-5,TRBD1,few,TGTGCCAGCGGACAGGGGCAGCATAGCAATCAGCCCCAGCATTTT,CASGQGQHSNQPQHF
TRBV13,TRBJ1-1,TRBD1,NA,TGTGCCAGCAGCTCAAAAGACAGGGTTCGTACTGAAGCTTTCTTT,CASSSKDRVRTEAFF
TRBV30,TRBJ1-3,NA,NA,TGTGCCTGGACCTACAGGAGCTCTGGAAACACCATATATTTT,CAWTYRSSGNTIYF
TRBV2,TRBJ2-2,TRBD2,NA,TGTGCCAGCAGTGACCCTAGCGGGGGGAAGACCGGGGAGCTGTTTTTT,CASSDPSGGKTGELFF
TRBV29-1,TRBJ1-3,NA,once,TGCAGCGTACGATCACAGGGACTCGGAAACACCATATATTTT,CSVRSQGLGNTIYF
TRBV27,TRBJ1-2,TRBD1,NA,TGTGCCAGCAGTCCGCTCACGGACAGGGGAGGCTACACCTTC,CASSPLTDRGGYTF
TRBV7-6,TRBJ1-3,NA,NA,TGTGCCAGCAGCTCTTACCCGAACACCATATATTTT,CASSSYPNTIYF
TRBV4-2,TRBJ2-4,TRBD1,NA,TGTGCCAGCAGCCAAGCAGGGGGTCCAAAAAACATTCAGTACTTC,CASSQAGGPKNIQYF
TRBV27,TRBJ2-3,TRBD1,NA,TGTGCCAGCAGTCCTTTGGGGGACAGGGGGCAAGATACGCAGTATTTT,CASSPLGDRGQDTQYF
TRBV5-6,TRBJ1-5,NA,NA,TGTGCCAGCAGCTTGGTCGGGGTTGGTCAGCCCCAGCATTTT,CASSLVGVGQPQHF
TRBV29-1,TRBJ1-2,NA,few,TGCAGCGTTGAAGACTGGGGGGACTATGGCTACACCTTC,CSVEDWGDYGYTF
TRBV5-6,TRBJ2-7,TRBD1,NA,TGTGCCAGCAGCTTGGCCGGTGGGACAGGGGCCTCCTACGAGCAGTACTTC,CASSLAGGTGASYEQYF
TRBV6-5,TRBJ1-4,NA,NA,TGTGCCAGCAGTTATGCCCTAAATGAAAAACTGTTTTTT,CASSYALNEKLFF
TRBV5-1,TRBJ1-2,NA,NA,TGCGCCAGCAGCTTGGAGGACAACCGTGGCTACACCTTC,CASSLEDNRGYTF
TRBV27,TRBJ1-1,NA,once,TGTGCCAGCAGTCTACAGGGAAACACTGAAGCTTTCTTT,CASSLQGNTEAFF
TRBV19,TRBJ2-1,NA,few,TGTGCCAGTAGTACCTATTCGGCCTACAATGAGCAGTTCTTC,CASSTYSAYNEQFF
TRBV19,TRBJ2-5,NA,NA,TGTGCCAGTAGTATAGAAAGGGGAGAGACCCAGTACTTC,CASSIERGETQYF
TRBV5-4,TRBJ1-1,NA,NA,TGTGCCAGCAGCTCCCGTCCCGCTGGGGACACTGAAGCTTTCTTT,CASSSRPAGDTEAFF
TRBV11-2,TRBJ2-3,TRBD1,NA,TGTGCCAGCAGCCCCCAGGCAGGGGGCGCCACAGATACGCAGTATTTT,CASSPQAGGATDTQYF
TRBV6-1,TRBJ2-3,NA,once,TGTGCCAGCAGTGAAGCGGGAGATACGCAGTATTTT,CASSEAGDTQYF
TRBV7-2,TRBJ1-1,NA,few,TGTGCCAGCAGCCCGCAAAACACTGAAGCTTTCTTT,CASSPQNTEAFF
TRBV29-1,TRBJ2-1,NA,NA,TGCAGCGTTGTTTCTAGCGTCTCGAGCTCCTACAATGAGCAGTTCTTC,CSVVSSVSSSYNEQFF
TRBV2,TRBJ2-3,TRBD2,few,TGTGCCAGCAAGGAGGGCGGGAGAAGAGGCGATACGCAGTATTTT,CASKEGGRRGDTQYF
TRBV13,TRBJ2-5,TRBD2,NA,TGTGCCAGCAGCTCTAGCGGGAGGGCCGGGGAGACCCAGTACTTC,CASSSSGRAGETQYF
TRBV4-2,TRBJ1-2,NA,few,TGTGCCAGCACCCCCTCACTGCCTTCTGGGCGTTATGGCTACACCTTC,CASTPSLPSGRYGYTF
TRBV5-6,TRBJ2-7,NA,few,TGTGCCAGCAGCCTCAGGACAGTGTGGGAGCAGTACTTC,CASSLRTVWEQYF
TRBV30,TRBJ2-7,NA,NA,TGTGCCTGGAGTGTACTCGAGACAGGTTACGAGCAGTACTTC,CAWSVLETGYEQYF
TRBV5-1,TRBJ2-5,TRBD2,NA,TGCGCCAGCAGCTTGACCATGAGCGGGAGGGCAGGAGAGACCCAGTACTTC,CASSLTMSGRAGETQYF
TRBV10-3,TRBJ2-1,TRBD2,few,TGTGCCATCAGTGCGCACCTGGTGGCGGGAGGGCCGGTGGGGGAGCAGTTCTTC,CAISAHLVAGGPVGEQFF
TRBV27,TRBJ2-1,NA,many,TGTGCCAGCATCACAGGAGGGCCGAGGAATGAGCAGTTCTTC,CASITGGPRNEQFF
TRBV4-1,TRBJ2-7,NA,NA,TGCGCCAGCAGCCAAGCCGGGACGGTGGTGAAATACGAGCAGTACTTC,CASSQAGTVVKYEQYF
TRBV5-1,TRBJ2-1,TRBD1,NA,TGCGCCAGCATTCCGTTCGCAGGGGGAAATGAGCAGTTCTTC,CASIPFAGGNEQFF
TRBV6-4,TRBJ1-1,NA,few,TGTGCCAGCAGCGCAAATTCGAACACTGAAGCTTTCTTT,CASSANSNTEAFF
TRBV19,TRBJ2-2,TRBD1,few,TGCACCAGTAGGACAGGGGCGAACACCGGGGAGCTGTTTTTT,CTSRTGANTGELFF
TRBV7-6,TRBJ2-2,TRBD2,NA,TGCGCTGGGCGGGGGGCGAACACCGGGGAGCTGTTTTTT,CAGRGANTGELFF
TRBV5-1,TRBJ2-2,NA,NA,TGCGCCAGCAGCTTGCCCCTGACAGGGAACACCGGGGAGCTGTTTTTT,CASSLPLTGNTGELFF
TRBV6-1,TRBJ2-1,TRBD2,NA,TGTGCCAGCATCCTTAGACTAGCGGGGGACAATGAGCAGTTCTTC,CASILRLAGDNEQFF